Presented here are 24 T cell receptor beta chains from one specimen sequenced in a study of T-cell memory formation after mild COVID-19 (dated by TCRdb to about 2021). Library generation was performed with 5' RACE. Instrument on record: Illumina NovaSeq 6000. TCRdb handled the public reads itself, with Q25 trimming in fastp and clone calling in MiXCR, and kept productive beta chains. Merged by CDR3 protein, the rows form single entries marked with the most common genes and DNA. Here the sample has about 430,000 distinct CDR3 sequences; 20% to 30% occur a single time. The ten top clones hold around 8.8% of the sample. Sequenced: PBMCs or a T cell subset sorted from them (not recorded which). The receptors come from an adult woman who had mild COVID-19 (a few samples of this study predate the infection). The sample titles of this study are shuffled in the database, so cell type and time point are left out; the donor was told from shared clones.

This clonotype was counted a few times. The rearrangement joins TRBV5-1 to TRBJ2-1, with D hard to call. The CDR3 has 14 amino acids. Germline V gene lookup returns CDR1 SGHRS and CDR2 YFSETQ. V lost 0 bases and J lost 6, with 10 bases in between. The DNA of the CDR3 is TGCGCCAGCAGCTTGGACCCCCGCTCCAATGAGCAGTTCTTC. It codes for CASSLDPRSNEQFF.

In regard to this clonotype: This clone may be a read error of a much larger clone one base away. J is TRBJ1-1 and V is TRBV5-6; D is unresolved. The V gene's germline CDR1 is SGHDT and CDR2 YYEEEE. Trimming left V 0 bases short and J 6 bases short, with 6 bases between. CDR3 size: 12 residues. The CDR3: CASSLGQSEAFF. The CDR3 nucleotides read TGTGCCAGCAGCTTGGGGCAGTCTGAAGCTTTCTTT.

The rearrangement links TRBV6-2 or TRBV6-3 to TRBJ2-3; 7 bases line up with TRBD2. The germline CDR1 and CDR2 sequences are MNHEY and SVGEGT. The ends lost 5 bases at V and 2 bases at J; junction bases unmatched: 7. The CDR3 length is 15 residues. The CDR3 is CASSSGATITDTQYF. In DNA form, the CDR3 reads TGTGCCAGCAGTAGCGGGGCGACAATCACAGATACGCAGTATTTT.

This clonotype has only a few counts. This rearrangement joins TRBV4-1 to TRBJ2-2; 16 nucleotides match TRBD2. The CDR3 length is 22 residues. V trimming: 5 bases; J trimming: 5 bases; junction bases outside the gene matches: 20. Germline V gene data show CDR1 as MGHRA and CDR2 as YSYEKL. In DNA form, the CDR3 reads TGCGCCAGCAGCTCGATAAGACAACCGGGACTAGCGGGGGGGCCGTGGACCGGGGAGCTGTTTTTT. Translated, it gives CASSSIRQPGLAGGPWTGELFF.

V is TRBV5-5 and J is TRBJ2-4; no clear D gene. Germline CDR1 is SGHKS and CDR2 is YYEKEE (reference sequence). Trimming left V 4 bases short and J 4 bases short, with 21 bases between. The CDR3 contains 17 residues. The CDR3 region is CASSLPRSGNTKNIQYF. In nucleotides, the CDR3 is TGTGCCAGCAGCCTTCCCAGGTCCGGCAATACTAAAAACATTCAGTACTTC.

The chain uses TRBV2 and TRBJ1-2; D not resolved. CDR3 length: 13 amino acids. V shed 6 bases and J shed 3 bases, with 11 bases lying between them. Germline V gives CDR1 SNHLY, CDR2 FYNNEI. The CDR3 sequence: CASSIDRDYGYTF. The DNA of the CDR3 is TGTGCCAGCAGCATAGATAGGGACTATGGCTACACCTTC.

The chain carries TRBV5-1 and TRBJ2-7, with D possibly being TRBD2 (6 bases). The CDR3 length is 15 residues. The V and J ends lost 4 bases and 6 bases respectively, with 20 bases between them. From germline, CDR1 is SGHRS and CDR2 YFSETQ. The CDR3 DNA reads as TGCGCCAGCAGCCTCGGGACTGTTTCCTCCCGCGAGCAGTACTTC. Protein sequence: CASSLGTVSSREQYF.

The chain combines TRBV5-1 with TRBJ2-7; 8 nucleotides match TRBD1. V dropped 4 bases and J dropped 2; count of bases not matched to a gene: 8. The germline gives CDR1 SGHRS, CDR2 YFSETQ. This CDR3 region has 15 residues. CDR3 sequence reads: CASSPGQGSPYEQYF. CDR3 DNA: TGCGCCAGCAGCCCTGGACAGGGTAGTCCCTACGAGCAGTACTTC.

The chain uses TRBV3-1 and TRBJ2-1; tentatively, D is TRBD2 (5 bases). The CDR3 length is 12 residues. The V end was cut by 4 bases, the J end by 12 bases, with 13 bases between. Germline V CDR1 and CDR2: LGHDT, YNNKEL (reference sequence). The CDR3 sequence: CASSPTGFGQFF. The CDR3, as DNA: TGTGCCAGCAGCCCCACGGGGTTTGGGCAGTTCTTC.

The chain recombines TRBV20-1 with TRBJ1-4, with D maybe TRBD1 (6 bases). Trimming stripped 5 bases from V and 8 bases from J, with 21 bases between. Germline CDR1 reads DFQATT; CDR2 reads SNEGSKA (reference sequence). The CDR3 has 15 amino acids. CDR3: CSASPGAFGREKLFF. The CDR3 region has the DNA TGCAGTGCTTCCCCGGGGGCCTTCGGGCGAGAAAAACTGTTTTTT.

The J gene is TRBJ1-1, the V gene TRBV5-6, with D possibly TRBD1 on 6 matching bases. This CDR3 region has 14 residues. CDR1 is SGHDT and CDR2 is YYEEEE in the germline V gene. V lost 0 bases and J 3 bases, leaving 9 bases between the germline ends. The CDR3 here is CASSLERGYTEAFF. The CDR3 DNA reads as TGTGCCAGCAGCTTGGAAAGGGGGTACACTGAAGCTTTCTTT.

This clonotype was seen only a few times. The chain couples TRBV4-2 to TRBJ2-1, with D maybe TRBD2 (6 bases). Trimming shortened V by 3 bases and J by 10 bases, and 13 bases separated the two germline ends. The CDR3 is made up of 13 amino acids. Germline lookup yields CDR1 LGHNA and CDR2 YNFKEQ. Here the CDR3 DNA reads TGTGCCAGCAGCCATTCCTTTGGGGGGGAGCAGTTCTTC. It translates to CASSHSFGGEQFF.

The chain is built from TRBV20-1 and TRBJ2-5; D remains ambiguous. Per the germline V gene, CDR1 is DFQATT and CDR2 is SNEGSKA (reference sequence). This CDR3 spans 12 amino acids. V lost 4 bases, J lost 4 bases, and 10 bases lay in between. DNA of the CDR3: TGCAGTGCTAATGCCTATCGAGAGACCCAGTACTTC. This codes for CSANAYRETQYF.

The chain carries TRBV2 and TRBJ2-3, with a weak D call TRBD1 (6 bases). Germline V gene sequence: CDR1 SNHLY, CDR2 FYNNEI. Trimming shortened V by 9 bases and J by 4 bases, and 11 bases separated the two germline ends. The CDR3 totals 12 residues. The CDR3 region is CARTQGPDTQYF. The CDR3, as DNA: TGTGCCAGGACACAGGGCCCAGATACGCAGTATTTT.

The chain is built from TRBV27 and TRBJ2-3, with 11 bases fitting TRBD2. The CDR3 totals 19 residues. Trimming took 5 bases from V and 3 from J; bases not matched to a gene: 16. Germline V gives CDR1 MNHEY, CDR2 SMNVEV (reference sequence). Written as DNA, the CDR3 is TGTGCCAGCAGTCTCCTGTGGGGCCCTAGCGGGAGGTGGACAGATACGCAGTATTTT. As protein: CASSLLWGPSGRWTDTQYF.

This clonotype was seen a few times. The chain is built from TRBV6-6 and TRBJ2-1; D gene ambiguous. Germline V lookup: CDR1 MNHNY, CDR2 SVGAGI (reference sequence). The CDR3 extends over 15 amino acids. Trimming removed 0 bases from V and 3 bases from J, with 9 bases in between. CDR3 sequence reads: CASSYSGRHYNEQFF. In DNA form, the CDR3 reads TGTGCCAGCAGTTACTCTGGGCGGCACTACAATGAGCAGTTCTTC.

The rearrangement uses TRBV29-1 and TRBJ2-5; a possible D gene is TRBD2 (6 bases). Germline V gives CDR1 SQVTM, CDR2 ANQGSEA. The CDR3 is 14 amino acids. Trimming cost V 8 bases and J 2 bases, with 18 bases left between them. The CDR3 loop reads CSPWGGRTQETQYF. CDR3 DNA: TGCAGCCCCTGGGGAGGCAGGACGCAAGAGACCCAGTACTTC. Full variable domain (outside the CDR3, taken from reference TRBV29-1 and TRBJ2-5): SAVISQKPSRDICQRGTSLTIQCQVDSQVTMMFWYRQQPGQSLTLIATANQGSEATYESGFVIDKFPISRPNLTFSTLTVSNMSPEDSSIYLCSPWGGRTQETQYFGPGTRLLVL.

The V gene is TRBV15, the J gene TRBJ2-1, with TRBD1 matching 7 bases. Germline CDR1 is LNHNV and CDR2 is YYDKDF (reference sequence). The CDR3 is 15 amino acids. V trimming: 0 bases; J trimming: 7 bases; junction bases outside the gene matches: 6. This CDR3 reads CATSRETTGWNEQFF. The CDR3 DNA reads TGTGCCACCAGCAGAGAGACGACAGGGTGGAATGAGCAGTTCTTC.

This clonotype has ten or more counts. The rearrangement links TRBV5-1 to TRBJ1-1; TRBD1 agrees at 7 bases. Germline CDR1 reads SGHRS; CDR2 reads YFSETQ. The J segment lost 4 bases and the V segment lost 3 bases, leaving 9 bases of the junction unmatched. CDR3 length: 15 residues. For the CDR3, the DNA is TGCGCCAGCAGCTCCCTGATCCGGGACAGCACTGAAGCTTTCTTT. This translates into CASSSLIRDSTEAFF.

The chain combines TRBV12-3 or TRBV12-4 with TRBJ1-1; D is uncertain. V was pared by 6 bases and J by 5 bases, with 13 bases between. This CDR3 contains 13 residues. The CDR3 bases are TGTGCCAGCAGCACCCTATTGGCGACTGAAGCTTTCTTT. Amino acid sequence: CASSTLLATEAFF.

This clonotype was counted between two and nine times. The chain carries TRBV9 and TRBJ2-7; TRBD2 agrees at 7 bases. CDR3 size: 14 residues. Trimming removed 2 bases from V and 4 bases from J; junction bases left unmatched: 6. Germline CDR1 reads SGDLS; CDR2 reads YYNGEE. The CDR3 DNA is TGTGCCAGCAGCGTGGGGAGGGGAGGATACGAGCAGTACTTC. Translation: CASSVGRGGYEQYF.

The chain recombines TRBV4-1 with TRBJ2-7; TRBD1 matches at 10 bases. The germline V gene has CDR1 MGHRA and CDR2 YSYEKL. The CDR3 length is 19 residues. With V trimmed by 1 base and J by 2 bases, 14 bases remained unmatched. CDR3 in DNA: TGCGCCAGCAGCCAAGTCTTCATTCCCGGGACAGGGGACCCCTACGAGCAGTACTTC. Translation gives CASSQVFIPGTGDPYEQYF.

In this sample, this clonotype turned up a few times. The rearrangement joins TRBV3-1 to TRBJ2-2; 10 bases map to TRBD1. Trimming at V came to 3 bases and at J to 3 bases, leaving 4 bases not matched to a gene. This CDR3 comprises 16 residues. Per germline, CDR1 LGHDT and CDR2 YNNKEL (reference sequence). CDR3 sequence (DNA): TGTGCCAGCAGCCATGGGGGACAGGGGTACACCGGGGAGCTGTTTTTT. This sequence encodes CASSHGGQGYTGELFF.

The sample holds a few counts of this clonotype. The CDR3 is CASSSGGQADTQYF. The CDR3 coding sequence is TGTGCCAGCAGTTCAGGGGGTCAGGCAGATACGCAGTATTTT. The chain employs TRBV6-5 and TRBJ2-3, with TRBD1 matching over 7 bases. Germline V gene lookup returns CDR1 MNHEY and CDR2 SVGAGI. CDR3 length: 14 residues. The junction had 5 bases not matched to a gene; V was cut back by 4 bases and J by 4 bases.